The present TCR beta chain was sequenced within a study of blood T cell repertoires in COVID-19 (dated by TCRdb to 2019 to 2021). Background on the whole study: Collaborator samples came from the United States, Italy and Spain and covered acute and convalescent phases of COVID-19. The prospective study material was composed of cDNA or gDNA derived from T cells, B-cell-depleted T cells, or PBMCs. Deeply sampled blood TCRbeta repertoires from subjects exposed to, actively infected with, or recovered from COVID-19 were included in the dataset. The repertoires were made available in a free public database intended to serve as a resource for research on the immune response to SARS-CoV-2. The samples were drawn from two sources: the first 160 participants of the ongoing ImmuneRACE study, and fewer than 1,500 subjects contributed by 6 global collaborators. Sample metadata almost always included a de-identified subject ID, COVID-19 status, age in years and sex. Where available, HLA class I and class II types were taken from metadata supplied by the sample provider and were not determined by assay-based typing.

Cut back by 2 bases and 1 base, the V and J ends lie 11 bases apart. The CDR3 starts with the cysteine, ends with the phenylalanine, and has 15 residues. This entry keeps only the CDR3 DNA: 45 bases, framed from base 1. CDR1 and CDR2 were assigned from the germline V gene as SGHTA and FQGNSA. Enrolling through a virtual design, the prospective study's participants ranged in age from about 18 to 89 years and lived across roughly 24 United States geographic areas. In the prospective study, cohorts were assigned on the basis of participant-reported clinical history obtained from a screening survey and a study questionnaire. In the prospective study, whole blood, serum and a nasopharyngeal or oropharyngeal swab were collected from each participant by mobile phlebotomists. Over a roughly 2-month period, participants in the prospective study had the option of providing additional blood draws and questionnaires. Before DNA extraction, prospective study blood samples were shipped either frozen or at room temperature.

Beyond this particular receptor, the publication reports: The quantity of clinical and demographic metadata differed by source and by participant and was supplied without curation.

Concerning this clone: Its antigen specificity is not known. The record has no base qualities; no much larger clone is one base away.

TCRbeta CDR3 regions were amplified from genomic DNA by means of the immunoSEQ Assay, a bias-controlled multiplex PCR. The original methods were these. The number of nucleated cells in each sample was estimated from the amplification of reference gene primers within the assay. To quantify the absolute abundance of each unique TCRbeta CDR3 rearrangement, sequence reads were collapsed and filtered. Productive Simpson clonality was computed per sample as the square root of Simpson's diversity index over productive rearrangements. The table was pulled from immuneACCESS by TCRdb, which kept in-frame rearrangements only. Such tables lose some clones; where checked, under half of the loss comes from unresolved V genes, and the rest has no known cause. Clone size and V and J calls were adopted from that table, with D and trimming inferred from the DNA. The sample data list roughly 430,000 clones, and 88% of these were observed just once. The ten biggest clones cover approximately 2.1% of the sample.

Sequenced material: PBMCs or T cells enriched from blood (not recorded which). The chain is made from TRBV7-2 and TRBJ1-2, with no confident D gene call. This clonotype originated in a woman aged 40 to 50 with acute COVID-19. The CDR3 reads CASSLTSDSNYGYTF. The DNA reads TGTGCCAGCAGCTTAACTAGCGATAGTAACTATGGCTACACCTTC.